A selection of T cell receptor beta chains follows, all from one sample in a study of CD8 T cells in ankylosing spondylitis. TCRdb fed the 5' RACE reads into MiXCR, producing one record per CDR3 protein. Of around 540,000 distinct CDR3 sequences in the sample, about 13% were seen once. The sequencing input was blood, either unsorted or a sorted T cell fraction (not recorded which). The receptor source for this set is a male donor with ankylosing spondylitis. Both conserved end residues are part of each CDR3. Fields, in order: V gene, J gene, CDR3 protein.

V: TRBV7-6; J: TRBJ2-3; CDR3: CASSSRRDIDTDTQYF
V: TRBV18; J: TRBJ2-1; CDR3: CASSADRLNEQFF
V: TRBV27; J: TRBJ2-3; CDR3: CASSSPPDTQYF
V: TRBV3-1; J: TRBJ2-1; CDR3: CASSQDTRLLHEQFF
V: TRBV7-2; J: TRBJ2-7; CDR3: CASSHSWNRGEEQYF
V: TRBV5-1; J: TRBJ1-6; CDR3: CASNRDNSPLHF
V: TRBV12-3/TRBV12-4; J: TRBJ2-1; CDR3: CASSFPSGRASITNEQFF
V: TRBV20-1; J: TRBJ2-3; CDR3: CSASSGRTDTQYF
V: TRBV10-3; J: TRBJ2-6; CDR3: CAITGTGDSGANVLTF
V: TRBV6-5; J: TRBJ2-1; CDR3: CASSYRDGRGSRNEQFF
V: TRBV3-1; J: TRBJ1-1; CDR3: CASSQGTGARAFF
V: TRBV20-1; J: TRBJ2-1; CDR3: CSPISRGELSSYNEQFF
V: TRBV3-1; J: TRBJ1-2; CDR3: CASSQGWGQYGYTF
V: TRBV5-1; J: TRBJ2-1; CDR3: CASSPAGTSGRNEQFF
V: TRBV11-1; J: TRBJ2-2; CDR3: CASSSWTSGRPNTGELFF
V: TRBV3-1; J: TRBJ1-2; CDR3: CASSQGAGSYGYTF
V: TRBV5-1; J: TRBJ2-1; CDR3: CASSVETSYKEQFF
V: TRBV7-2; J: TRBJ1-6; CDR3: CASSTIPRDSPLHF
V: TRBV24-1; J: TRBJ2-5; CDR3: CATSDSVTVQETQYF
V: TRBV15; J: TRBJ1-5; CDR3: CATSRDLRNQPQHF
V: TRBV7-2; J: TRBJ2-2; CDR3: CASSLEPSGNTGELFF
V: TRBV7-8; J: TRBJ2-3; CDR3: CASSLEGRRSDTQYF
V: TRBV7-2; J: TRBJ1-1; CDR3: CASSLLTGVYTEAFF
V: TRBV15; J: TRBJ2-3; CDR3: CATSRVQTDTQYF
V: TRBV2; J: TRBJ1-5; CDR3: CASNKEGVQPQHF
V: TRBV20-1; J: TRBJ1-1; CDR3: CSARFGGGLTEAFF
V: TRBV6-2/TRBV6-3; J: TRBJ1-5; CDR3: CASSDSRLDRGNQPQHF
V: TRBV5-6; J: TRBJ2-1; CDR3: CASSVQSGRAKNEQFF
V: TRBV15; J: TRBJ2-2; CDR3: CATSRDRPYPGELFF
V: TRBV20-1; J: TRBJ2-5; CDR3: CSAGPVEETQYF
V: TRBV15; J: TRBJ2-1; CDR3: CATSTGLGDYNEQFF
V: TRBV6-1; J: TRBJ2-1; CDR3: CATLPRGISYNEQFF
V: TRBV10-3; J: TRBJ1-3; CDR3: CAISESGTGNTIYF
V: TRBV11-1; J: TRBJ2-3; CDR3: CASSLVRLTSASTDTQYF
V: TRBV7-9; J: TRBJ1-2; CDR3: CASSEREFDGYTF
V: TRBV11-3; J: TRBJ2-1; CDR3: CASSSMEESEQFF
V: TRBV3-1; J: TRBJ2-1; CDR3: CASSQGDPRIHEQFF
V: TRBV24-1; J: TRBJ1-3; CDR3: CATSDLGNTIYF
V: TRBV20-1; J: TRBJ2-2; CDR3: CSARTVGELFF
V: TRBV7-9; J: TRBJ1-2; CDR3: CASSLEGQGRGYGYTF
V: TRBV11-2; J: TRBJ2-1; CDR3: CASSLVVRVSNEQFF
V: TRBV25-1; J: TRBJ2-3; CDR3: CASILRTDTQYF
V: TRBV7-8; J: TRBJ1-1; CDR3: CASSLARGWNTEAFF
V: TRBV18; J: TRBJ2-5; CDR3: CASSPPLGLAGVRTQYF
V: TRBV24-1; J: TRBJ2-1; CDR3: CATSDAYSGSYNEQFF
V: TRBV20-1; J: TRBJ2-1; CDR3: CSAREGTSGNYNEQFF
V: TRBV11-2; J: TRBJ2-2; CDR3: CASGRPASGELFF
V: TRBV13; J: TRBJ2-5; CDR3: CASSLRRRAQYF
V: TRBV12-3/TRBV12-4; J: TRBJ1-5; CDR3: CASSFNGFSPQHF
V: TRBV11-3; J: TRBJ2-4; CDR3: CASSLGTLEGNIQYF
V: TRBV7-8; J: TRBJ2-1; CDR3: CASSARLAGGPLMNNEQFF
V: TRBV4-2; J: TRBJ1-1; CDR3: CASSPRDKPNTEAFF
V: TRBV2; J: TRBJ1-6; CDR3: CAITGQHNSPLHF
V: TRBV19; J: TRBJ2-1; CDR3: CASSISPSGAYNEQFF
V: TRBV12-3/TRBV12-4; J: TRBJ1-1; CDR3: CASSIWGVNTEAFF
V: TRBV7-2; J: TRBJ1-4; CDR3: CASSLAGLTNEKLFF